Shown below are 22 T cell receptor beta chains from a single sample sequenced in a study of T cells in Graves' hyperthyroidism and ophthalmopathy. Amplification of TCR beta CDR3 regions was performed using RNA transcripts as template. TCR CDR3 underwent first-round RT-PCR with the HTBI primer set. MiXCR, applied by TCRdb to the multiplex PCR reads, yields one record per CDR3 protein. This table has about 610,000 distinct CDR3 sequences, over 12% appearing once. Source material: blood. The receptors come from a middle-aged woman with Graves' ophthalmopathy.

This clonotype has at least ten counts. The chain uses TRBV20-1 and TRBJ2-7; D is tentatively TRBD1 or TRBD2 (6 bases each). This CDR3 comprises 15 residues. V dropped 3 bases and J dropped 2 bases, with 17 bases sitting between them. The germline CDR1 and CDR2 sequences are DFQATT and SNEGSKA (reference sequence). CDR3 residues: CSASGQRTMPYEQYF. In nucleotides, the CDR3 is TGCAGTGCTAGTGGACAGCGGACTATGCCCTACGAGCAGTACTTC.

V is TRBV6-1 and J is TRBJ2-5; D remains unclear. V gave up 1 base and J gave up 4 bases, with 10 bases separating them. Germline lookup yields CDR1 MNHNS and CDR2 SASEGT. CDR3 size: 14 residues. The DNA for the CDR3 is TGTGCCAGCAGTGAAGTTGGGTCGAGAGAGACCCAGTACTTC. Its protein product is CASSEVGSRETQYF.

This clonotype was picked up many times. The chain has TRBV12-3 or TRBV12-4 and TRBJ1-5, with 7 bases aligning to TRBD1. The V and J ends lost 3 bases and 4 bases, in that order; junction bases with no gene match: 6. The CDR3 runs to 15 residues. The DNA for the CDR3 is TGTGCCAGCAGTTTGAAGGGGGCGGGGAATCAGCCCCAGCATTTT. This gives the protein CASSLKGAGNQPQHF.

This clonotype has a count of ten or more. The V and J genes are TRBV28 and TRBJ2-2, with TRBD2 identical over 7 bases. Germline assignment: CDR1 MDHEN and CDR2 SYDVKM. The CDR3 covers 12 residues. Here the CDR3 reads CAAGANTGELFF. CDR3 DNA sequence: TGTGCTGCGGGGGCGAACACCGGGGAGCTGTTTTTT.

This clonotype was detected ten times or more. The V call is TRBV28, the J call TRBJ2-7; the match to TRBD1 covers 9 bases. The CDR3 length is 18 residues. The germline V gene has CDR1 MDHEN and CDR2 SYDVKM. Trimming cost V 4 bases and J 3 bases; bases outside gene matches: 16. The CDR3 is CASSSILYLTGQGYEQYF. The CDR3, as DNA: TGTGCCAGCAGTTCAATATTATACCTGACGGGACAGGGCTACGAGCAGTACTTC.

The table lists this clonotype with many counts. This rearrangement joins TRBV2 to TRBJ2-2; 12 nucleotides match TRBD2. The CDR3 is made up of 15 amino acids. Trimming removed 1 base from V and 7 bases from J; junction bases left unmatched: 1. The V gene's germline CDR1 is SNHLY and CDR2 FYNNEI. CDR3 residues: CASSEGLAGVGELFF. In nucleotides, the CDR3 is TGTGCCAGCAGTGAAGGACTAGCGGGAGTCGGGGAGCTGTTTTTT.

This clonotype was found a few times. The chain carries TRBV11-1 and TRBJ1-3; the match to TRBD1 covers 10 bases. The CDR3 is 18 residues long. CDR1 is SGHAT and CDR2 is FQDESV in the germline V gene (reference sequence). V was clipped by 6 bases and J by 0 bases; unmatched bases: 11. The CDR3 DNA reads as TGTGCCAGCAGTCCCCGGGACAGGGGTACCACCTCTGGAAACACCATATATTTT. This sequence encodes CASSPRDRGTTSGNTIYF.

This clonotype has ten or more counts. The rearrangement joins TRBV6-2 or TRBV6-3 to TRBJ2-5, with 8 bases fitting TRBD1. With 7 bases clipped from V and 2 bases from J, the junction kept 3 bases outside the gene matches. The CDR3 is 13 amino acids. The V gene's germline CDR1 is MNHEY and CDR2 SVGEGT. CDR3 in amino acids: CASTDRVQETQYF. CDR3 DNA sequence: TGTGCCAGCACGGACAGGGTACAAGAGACCCAGTACTTC.

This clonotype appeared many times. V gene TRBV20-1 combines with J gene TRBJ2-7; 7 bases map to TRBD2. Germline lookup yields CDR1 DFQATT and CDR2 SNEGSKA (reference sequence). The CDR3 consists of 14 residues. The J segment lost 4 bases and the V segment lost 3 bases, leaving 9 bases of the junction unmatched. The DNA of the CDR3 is TGCAGTGCTAGTCCTGGCGGGAGAGAGTACGAGCAGTACTTC. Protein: CSASPGGREYEQYF.

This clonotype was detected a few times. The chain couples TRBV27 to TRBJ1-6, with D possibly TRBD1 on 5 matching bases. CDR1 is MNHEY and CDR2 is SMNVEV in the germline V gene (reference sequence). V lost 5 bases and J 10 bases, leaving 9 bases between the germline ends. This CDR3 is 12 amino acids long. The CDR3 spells CASSLRGSPLHF. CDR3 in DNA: TGTGCCAGCAGTCTTCGGGGGTCACCCCTCCACTTT.

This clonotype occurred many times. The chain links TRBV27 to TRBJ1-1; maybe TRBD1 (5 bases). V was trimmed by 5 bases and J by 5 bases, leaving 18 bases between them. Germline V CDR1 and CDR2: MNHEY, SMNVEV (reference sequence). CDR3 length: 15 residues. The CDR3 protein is CASSPIWGLDTEAFF. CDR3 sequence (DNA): TGTGCCAGCAGTCCAATCTGGGGGTTAGATACTGAAGCTTTCTTT.

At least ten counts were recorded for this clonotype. As DNA, the CDR3 is TGTGCCAGCAGCTACAGGGGGTCCGGCGAGCAGTACTTC. Its translation is CASSYRGSGEQYF. The rearrangement links TRBV11-1 to TRBJ2-7, with 8 bases identical to TRBD1. V shed 4 bases, J shed 6 bases, and the junction held 5 bases outside the gene matches. Germline V gives CDR1 SGHAT, CDR2 FQDESV (reference sequence). The CDR3 totals 13 residues.

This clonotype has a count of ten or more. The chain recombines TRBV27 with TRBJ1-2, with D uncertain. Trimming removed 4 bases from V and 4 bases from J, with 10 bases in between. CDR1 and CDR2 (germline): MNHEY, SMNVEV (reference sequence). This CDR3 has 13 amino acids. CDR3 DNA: TGTGCCAGCAGTTCTCTGAACCTCTATGGCTACACCTTC. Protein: CASSSLNLYGYTF.

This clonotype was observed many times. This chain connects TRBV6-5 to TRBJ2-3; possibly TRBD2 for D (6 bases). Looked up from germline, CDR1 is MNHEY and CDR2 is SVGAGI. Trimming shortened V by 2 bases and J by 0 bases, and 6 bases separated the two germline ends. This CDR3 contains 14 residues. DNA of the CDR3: TGTGCCAGCAGTTACCGGGGGAGCACAGATACGCAGTATTTT. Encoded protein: CASSYRGSTDTQYF.

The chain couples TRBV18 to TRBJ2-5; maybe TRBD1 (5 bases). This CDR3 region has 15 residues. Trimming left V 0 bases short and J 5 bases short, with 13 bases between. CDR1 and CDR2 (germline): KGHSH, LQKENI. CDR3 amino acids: CASSPPLTAGETQYF. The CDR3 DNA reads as TGTGCCAGCTCACCACCGCTTACAGCAGGGGAGACCCAGTACTTC.

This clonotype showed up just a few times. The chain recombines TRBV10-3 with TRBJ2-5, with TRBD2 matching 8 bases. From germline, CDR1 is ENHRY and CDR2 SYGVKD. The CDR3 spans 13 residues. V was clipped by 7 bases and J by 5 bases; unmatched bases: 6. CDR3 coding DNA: TGTGCCATCAAGAACCCTAGCGGGGAGACCCAGTACTTC. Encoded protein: CAIKNPSGETQYF.

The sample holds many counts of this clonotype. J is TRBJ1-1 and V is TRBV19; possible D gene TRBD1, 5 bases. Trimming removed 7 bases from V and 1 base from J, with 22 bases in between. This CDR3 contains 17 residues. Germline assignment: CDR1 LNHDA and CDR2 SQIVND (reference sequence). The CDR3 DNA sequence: TGTGCCAGTACTAAAGGGCTTGCGGCAGGGTCGAACACTGAAGCTTTCTTT. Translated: CASTKGLAAGSNTEAFF.

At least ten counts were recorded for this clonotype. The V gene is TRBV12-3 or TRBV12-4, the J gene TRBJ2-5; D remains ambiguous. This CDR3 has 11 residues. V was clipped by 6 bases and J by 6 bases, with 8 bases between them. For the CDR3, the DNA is TGTGCCAGCAGCTTCGGACAGACCCAGTACTTC. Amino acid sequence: CASSFGQTQYF.

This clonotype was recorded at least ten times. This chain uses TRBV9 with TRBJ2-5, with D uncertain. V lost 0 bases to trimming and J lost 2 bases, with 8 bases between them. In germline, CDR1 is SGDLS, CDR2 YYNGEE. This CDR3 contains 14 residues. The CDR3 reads CASSVGAEQETQYF. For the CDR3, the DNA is TGTGCCAGCAGCGTAGGGGCAGAGCAAGAGACCCAGTACTTC.

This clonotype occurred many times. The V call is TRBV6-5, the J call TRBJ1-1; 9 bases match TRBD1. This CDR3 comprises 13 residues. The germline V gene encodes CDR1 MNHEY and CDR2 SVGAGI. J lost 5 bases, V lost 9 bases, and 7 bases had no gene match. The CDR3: CASYRGRRTEAFF. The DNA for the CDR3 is TGTGCCAGTTACAGGGGGCGCAGGACTGAAGCTTTCTTT.

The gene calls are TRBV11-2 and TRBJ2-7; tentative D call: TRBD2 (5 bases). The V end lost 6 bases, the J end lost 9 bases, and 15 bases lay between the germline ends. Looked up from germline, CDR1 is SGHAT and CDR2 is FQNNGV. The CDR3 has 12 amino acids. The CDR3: CASSPGVEGQYF. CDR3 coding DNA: TGTGCCAGCAGTCCTGGTGTAGAGGGGCAGTACTTC.

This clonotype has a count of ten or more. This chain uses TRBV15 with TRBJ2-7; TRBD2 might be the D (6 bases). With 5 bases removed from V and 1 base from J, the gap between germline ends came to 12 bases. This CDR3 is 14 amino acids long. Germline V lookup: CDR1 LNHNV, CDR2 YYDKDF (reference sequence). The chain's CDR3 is CATSLGRQSYEQYF. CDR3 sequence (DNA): TGTGCCACCAGCCTCGGGAGACAATCCTACGAGCAGTACTTC.